Included here is one T cell receptor beta chain sequence, with context. The CDR3 extends over 13 amino acids. Germline CDR1 SQVTM, CDR2 ANQGSEA. V lost 6 bases and J 5 bases, leaving 16 bases between the germline ends. The PCR employed 60 Vbeta primers together with 13 Jbeta primers. Only in-frame clones appear in the TCRdb table, and some are missing; sequencing was by immunoSEQ multiplex PCR. This sample carries 77,000 or so clones, 70% to 85% of them seen once, and the ten largest clones take approximately 7.3%. This sample was included in a study of cytomegalovirus exposure and HLA in healthy donors.

The sequenced material came from PBMCs. This clonotype was obtained from a woman between 35 and 50 years old in good health and CMV-seronegative. This rearrangement joins TRBV29-1 to TRBJ2-5, with a weak D call TRBD1 (6 bases). CDR3 DNA: TGCAGCGTAGATAACAGGGTAGTTGAGACCCAGTACTTC. Translating gives CSVDNRVVETQYF.